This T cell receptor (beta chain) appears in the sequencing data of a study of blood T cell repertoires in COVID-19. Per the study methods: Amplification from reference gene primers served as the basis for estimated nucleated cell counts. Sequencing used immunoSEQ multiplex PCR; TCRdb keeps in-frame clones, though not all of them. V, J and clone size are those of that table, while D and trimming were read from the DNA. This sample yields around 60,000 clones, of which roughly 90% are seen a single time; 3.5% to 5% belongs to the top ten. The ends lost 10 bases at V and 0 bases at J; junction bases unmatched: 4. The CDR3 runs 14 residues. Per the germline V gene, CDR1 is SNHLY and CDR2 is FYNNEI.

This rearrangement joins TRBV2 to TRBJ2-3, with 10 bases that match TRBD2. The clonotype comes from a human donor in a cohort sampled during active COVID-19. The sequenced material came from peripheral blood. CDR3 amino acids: CANRAGGSTDTQYF. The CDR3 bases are TGTGCCAACAGAGCGGGGGGGAGCACAGATACGCAGTATTTT.